The sequence of this TCR beta chain was determined in a study of early T cells in non-severe SARS-CoV-2 infection. This CDR3 is 13 amino acids long. Germline V gene data show CDR1 as KGHDR and CDR2 as SFDVKD. J lost 8 bases, V lost 9 bases, and 11 bases had no gene match. Each CDR3 protein is one row after TCRdb ran MiXCR on the 5' RACE reads. Altogether nearly 60,000 distinct CDR3 sequences are present, over 9.5% being singletons, with the ten largest covering more than 7.5%. The sample comprised whole blood. This chain links TRBV24-1 with TRBJ1-2, with TRBD1 matching over 7 bases. This clonotype originated in an adult who was a healthcare worker with PCR-confirmed SARS-CoV-2 infection or an uninfected control (not recorded which). This CDR3 is CATQHRDSDGYTF. The CDR3 DNA is TGTGCCACCCAACACAGGGACAGCGACGGCTACACCTTC.